This entry features one TCR beta chain sequence. Recent vaccinations or acute infections were absent in the healthy HIV-negative adult donors. Donors, without exception, were Caucasian adults residing in Nashville, Tennessee. Naive CD4+ cells were CD45RA-selected; the remaining cells were memory. The V segment lost 2 bases and the J segment 1 base; nucleotides outside the gene matches: 6. Germline V gene data show CDR1 as SGHNT and CDR2 as YYREEE (reference sequence). CDR3 length: 15 residues. This sample was taken from a study of shared clonotypes between healthy human individuals. As processed by the authors: Because ImmunoSEQ provided only junction sequences with no quality scores, the filtering differed. Repertoires were generated with immunoSEQ multiplex PCR, while TCRdb's copy carries only in-frame clones and drops some. D and trimming come from the DNA, and the V and J calls and clone size come from that table. The data hold about 300,000 clones, with about 74% observed a single time.

Sequenced material: memory CD4+ T cells sorted from blood. Sample subset: CD45RA-negative fraction. V is TRBV5-4 and J is TRBJ2-7, with 7 bases identical to TRBD1. The origin of this receptor is a man aged 25 to 45 in good health. The CDR3 sequence is CASSLTVGQSYEQYF. CDR3 coding DNA: TGTGCCAGCAGCTTAACCGTGGGACAGTCCTACGAGCAGTACTTC.